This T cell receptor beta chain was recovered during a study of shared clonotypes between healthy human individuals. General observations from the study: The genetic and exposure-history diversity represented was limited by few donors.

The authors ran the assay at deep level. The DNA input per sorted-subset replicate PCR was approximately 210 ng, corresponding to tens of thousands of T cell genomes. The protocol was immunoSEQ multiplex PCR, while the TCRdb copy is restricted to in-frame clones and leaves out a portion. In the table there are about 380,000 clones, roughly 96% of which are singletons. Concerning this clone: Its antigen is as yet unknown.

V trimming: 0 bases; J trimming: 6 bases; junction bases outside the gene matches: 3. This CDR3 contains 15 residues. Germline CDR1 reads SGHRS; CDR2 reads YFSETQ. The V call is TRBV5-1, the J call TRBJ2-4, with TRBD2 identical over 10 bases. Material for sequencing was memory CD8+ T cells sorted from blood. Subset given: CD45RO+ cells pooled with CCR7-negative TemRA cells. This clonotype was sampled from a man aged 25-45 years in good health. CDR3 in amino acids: CASSLGSSGRNIQYF. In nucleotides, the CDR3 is TGCGCCAGCAGCTTGGGGTCTAGCGGGAGAAACATTCAGTACTTC.